Below are 9 T cell receptor beta chains sequenced from a single sample in a study of T cell repertoires in cytomegalovirus infection. Each CDR3 protein gets one entry after TCRdb re-called the reads with MiXCR. The sample carries around 270,000 distinct CDR3 sequences, less than 9.5% recorded once. Material: PBMCs. These receptors were obtained from a human donor in good health (CMV status not recorded). Some clones in this sample may be carry-over from other donors' samples.

This clonotype was counted between two and nine times. The chain employs TRBV4-3 and TRBJ2-7, with D perhaps matching TRBD2 (5 bases). Trimming left V 0 bases short and J 6 bases short, with 12 bases between. The CDR3 extends over 14 amino acids. The V gene's germline CDR1 is LGHNA and CDR2 YSLEER. The CDR3 loop reads CASSQDLGIGEQYF. As DNA, the CDR3 is TGCGCCAGCAGCCAAGATCTCGGGATCGGCGAGCAGTACTTC.

In this sample, this clonotype turned up many times. The V and J genes are TRBV11-2 and TRBJ1-1; a possible D gene is TRBD1 (5 bases). The ends were cut back, 6 bases at V and 5 bases at J, with 28 bases in the middle. Germline loops: CDR1 SGHAT, CDR2 FQNNGV. This CDR3 is 18 amino acids long. CDR3 loop: CASSIVRSLWGGDTEAFF. The CDR3 DNA follows: TGTGCCAGCAGTATAGTCCGGTCGCTTTGGGGAGGGGATACTGAAGCTTTCTTT.

This clonotype was observed a handful of times. CDR3 nucleotides: TGTGCCAGCAGTGAATCGGGACTCACTGAAGCTTTCTTT. This encodes CASSESGLTEAFF. The chain employs TRBV25-1 and TRBJ1-1, with D possibly being TRBD1 (5 bases). Trimming cost V 1 base and J 4 bases, with 7 bases left between them. Germline loops: CDR1 MGHDK, CDR2 SYGVNS. This CDR3 comprises 13 residues.

This clonotype was recorded at least ten times. The chain employs TRBV28 and TRBJ1-5; D unclear. CDR1 MDHEN and CDR2 SYDVKM come from the germline V gene. This CDR3 contains 14 residues. V lost 3 bases and J lost 7, with 13 bases in between. The DNA of the CDR3 is TGTGCCAGCAGTTTCAGAGGGTTGGGGCAGCCCCAGCATTTT. Its protein product is CASSFRGLGQPQHF.

This clonotype occurred many times. The chain recombines TRBV10-3 with TRBJ2-4, with D uncertain. This CDR3 has 17 residues. V was cut by 1 base and J by 1 base, with 14 bases left in between. Germline assignment: CDR1 ENHRY and CDR2 SYGVKD. CDR3 in amino acids: CAISEFPPTSAKNIQYF. CDR3 in DNA: TGTGCCATCAGTGAGTTTCCCCCGACCTCGGCCAAAAACATTCAGTACTTC.

This clonotype was picked up a small number of times. The chain carries TRBV12-3 or TRBV12-4 and TRBJ1-1; maybe TRBD1 (5 bases). There are 16 residues in the CDR3. The V end lost 7 bases, the J end lost 0 bases, and 18 bases lay between the germline ends. CDR3 coding DNA: TGTGCCAGCACCATCGGCGGGGGGTTCTTGAACACTGAAGCTTTCTTT. This translates into CASTIGGGFLNTEAFF.

This rearrangement joins TRBV19 to TRBJ2-7, with D perhaps TRBD1 or TRBD2 (5 bases each). From germline, CDR1 is LNHDA and CDR2 SQIVND (reference sequence). CDR3 length: 15 residues. Trimming stripped 3 bases from V and 4 bases from J, with 16 bases between. The CDR3 reads CASSIPGTPRYEQYF. CDR3 coding DNA: TGTGCCAGTAGTATTCCCGGGACGCCAAGGTACGAGCAGTACTTC.

This clonotype showed up many times. V gene TRBV6-1 combines with J gene TRBJ1-5; D call uncertain. This CDR3 is built from 14 residues. The ends were cut back, 8 bases at V and 1 base at J, with 12 bases in the middle. CDR1 MNHNS and CDR2 SASEGT come from the germline V gene. CDR3 in amino acids: CASHRGGSNQPQHF. Here the CDR3 DNA reads TGTGCCAGCCACCGGGGTGGGAGCAATCAGCCCCAGCATTTT.

V gene TRBV27 combines with J gene TRBJ1-5, with D uncertain. This CDR3 has 14 amino acids. V lost 6 bases and J lost 0, with 9 bases in between. The germline V gene has CDR1 MNHEY and CDR2 SMNVEV (reference sequence). The CDR3 loop reads CASSSGNSNQPQHF. CDR3 DNA sequence: TGTGCCAGCAGCTCTGGAAATAGCAATCAGCCCCAGCATTTT.